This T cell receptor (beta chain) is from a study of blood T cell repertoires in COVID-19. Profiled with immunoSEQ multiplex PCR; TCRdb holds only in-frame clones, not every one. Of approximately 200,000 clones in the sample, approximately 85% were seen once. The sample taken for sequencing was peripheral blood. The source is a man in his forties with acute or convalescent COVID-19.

For the CDR3, the DNA is TGTGCCAGCAGTGTCGTACAGGGTAGTAAGCAGCCCCAGCATTTT. Encoded protein: CASSVVQGSKQPQHF. The chain combines TRBV2 with TRBJ1-5; D possibly corresponds to TRBD1 (6 bases). CDR1 and CDR2 from the germline V gene are SNHLY and FYNNEI. The CDR3 extends over 15 amino acids. V was pared by 4 bases and J by 7 bases, with 17 bases between.